This T cell receptor (beta chain) derives from a study of shared clonotypes between healthy human individuals. Clones were read by immunoSEQ multiplex PCR, and TCRdb kept only the in-frame ones, dropping some. The sample includes some 470,000 clones, 70% to 80% of them seen just once. Source material: PBMCs. This receptor was identified in a woman in her thirties or forties in good health. Some clones in this sample may be carry-over from other donors' samples.

This CDR3 reads CASSLGKDSTSNQPQHF. The CDR3 DNA reads as TGTGCCAGCAGTTTAGGAAAGGACAGCACCAGCAATCAGCCCCAGCATTTT. V is TRBV28 and J is TRBJ1-5, with D possibly TRBD1 on 6 matching bases. Trimming removed 2 bases from V and 1 base from J, with 15 bases in between. The CDR3 totals 17 residues. From germline, CDR1 is MDHEN and CDR2 SYDVKM.